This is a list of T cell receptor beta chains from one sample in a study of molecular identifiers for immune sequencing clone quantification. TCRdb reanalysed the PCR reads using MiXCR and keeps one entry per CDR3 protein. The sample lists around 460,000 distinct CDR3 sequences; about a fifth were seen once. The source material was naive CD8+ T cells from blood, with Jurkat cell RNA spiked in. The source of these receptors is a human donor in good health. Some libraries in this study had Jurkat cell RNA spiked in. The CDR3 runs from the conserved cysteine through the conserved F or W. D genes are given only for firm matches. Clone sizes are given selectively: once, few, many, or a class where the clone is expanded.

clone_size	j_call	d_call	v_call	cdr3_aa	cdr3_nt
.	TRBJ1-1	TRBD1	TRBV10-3	CAISDELTGGGGEAFF	TGTGCCATCAGTGACGAACTGACAGGGGGAGGTGGTGAAGCTTTCTTT
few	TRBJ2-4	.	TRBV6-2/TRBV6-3	CASSWTIQNIQYF	TGTGCCAGCAGTTGGACAATCCAAAACATTCAGTACTTC
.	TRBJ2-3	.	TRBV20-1	CSARLDGPPTDTQYF	TGCAGTGCTAGATTGGATGGTCCCCCCACAGATACGCAGTATTTT
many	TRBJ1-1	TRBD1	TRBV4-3	CASSQDRQGATEAFF	TGCGCCAGCAGCCAAGACAGGCAGGGGGCCACTGAAGCTTTCTTT
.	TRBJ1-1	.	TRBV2	CASSGTEANTEAFF	TGTGCCAGCAGTGGGACCGAGGCGAACACTGAAGCTTTCTTT
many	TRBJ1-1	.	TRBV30	CAWISTEAFF	TGTGCCTGGATATCGACTGAAGCTTTCTTT
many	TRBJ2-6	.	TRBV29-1	CSVIGAYSGANVLTF	TGCAGCGTTATCGGGGCTTACTCTGGGGCCAACGTCCTGACTTTC
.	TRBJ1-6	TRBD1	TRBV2	CASSQGDSPPHF	TGTGCCAGCAGTCAGGGGGACTCACCCCCCCACTTT
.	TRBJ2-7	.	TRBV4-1	CASSQVGPNYEQYF	TGCGCCAGCAGCCAAGTGGGCCCTAACTACGAGCAGTACTTC
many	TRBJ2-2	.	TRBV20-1	CSARVLNTGKLFF	TGCAGTGCTAGAGTTCTGAACACCGGGAAGCTGTTTTTT
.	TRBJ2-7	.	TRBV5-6	CASSLWQTSGEQYF	TGTGCCAGCAGCTTGTGGCAAACCTCTGGGGAGCAGTACTTC
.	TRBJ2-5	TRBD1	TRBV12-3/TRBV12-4	CASSGGTGNPETQYF	TGTGCCAGCAGTGGGGGGACAGGTAACCCAGAGACCCAGTACTTC
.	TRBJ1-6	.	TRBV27	CASSKQGSPLHF	TGTGCCAGCAGTAAACAGGGTTCACCCCTCCACTTT
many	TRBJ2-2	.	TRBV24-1	CATSPSYFRTENTGELFF	TGTGCCACCAGTCCTTCCTATTTCAGGACAGAGAACACCGGGGAGCTGTTTTTT
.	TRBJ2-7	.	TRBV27	CASRRDHEQYF	TGTGCCAGCAGGCGGGACCACGAGCAGTACTTC
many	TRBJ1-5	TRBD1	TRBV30	CAWSSGQGNQPQHF	TGTGCCTGGAGTTCGGGACAGGGCAATCAGCCCCAGCATTTT
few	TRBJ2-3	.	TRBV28	CASSLDPGAGEDTQYF	TGTGCCAGCAGCCTAGACCCAGGGGCCGGGGAAGATACGCAGTATTTT
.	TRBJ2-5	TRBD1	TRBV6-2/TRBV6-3	CASRQGAEETQYF	TGTGCCAGCAGACAGGGGGCAGAAGAGACCCAGTACTTC
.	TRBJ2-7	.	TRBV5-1	CASNLVGRGSYEQYF	TGCGCCAGCAACTTGGTCGGCAGGGGCTCCTACGAGCAGTACTTC
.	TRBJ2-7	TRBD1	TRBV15	CATSTSRTGLYEQYF	TGTGCCACCAGCACCAGCAGGACAGGACTTTACGAGCAGTACTTC
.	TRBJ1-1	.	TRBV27	CASRGVTSMNTEASF	TGTGCCAGCAGAGGAGTGACTAGCATGAACACTGAAGCTTCCTTT
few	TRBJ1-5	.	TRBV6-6	CASSYSRDPWGNQPQHF	TGTGCCAGCAGTTACTCGAGGGACCCCTGGGGCAATCAGCCCCAGCATTTT
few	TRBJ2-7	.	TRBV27	CASSPRASRYEQYF	TGTGCCAGCAGTCCCAGGGCCTCCCGTTACGAGCAGTACTTC
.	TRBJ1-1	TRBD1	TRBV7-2	CASSLTGGTTEAFF	TGTGCCAGCAGCTTAACAGGGGGGACCACTGAAGCTTTCTTT
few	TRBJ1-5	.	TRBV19	CASSIVSGTYSNQPQHF	TGTGCCAGTAGTATAGTTTCCGGGACTTATAGCAATCAGCCCCAGCATTTT
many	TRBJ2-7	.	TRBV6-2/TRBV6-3	CASSYDSSEQYF	TGTGCCAGCAGTTACGACAGTTCCGAGCAGTACTTC
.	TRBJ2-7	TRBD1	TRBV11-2	CASSFGDSTYEQYF	TGTGCCAGCAGCTTCGGGGACAGCACCTACGAGCAGTACTTC
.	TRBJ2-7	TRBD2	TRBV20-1	CSARAYADSGGGDEQYF	TGCAGTGCTAGAGCTTACGCGGACAGCGGGGGCGGCGACGAGCAGTACTTC
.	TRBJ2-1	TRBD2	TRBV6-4	CASSSGLAFRNEQFF	TGTGCCAGCAGCTCGGGACTAGCGTTTCGCAATGAGCAGTTCTTC
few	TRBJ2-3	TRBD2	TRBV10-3	CAISEPLAGDTDTQYF	TGTGCCATCAGTGAACCACTAGCGGGCGACACAGATACGCAGTATTTT
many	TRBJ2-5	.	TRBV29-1	CSVGVAGQPQETQYF	TGCAGCGTTGGGGTAGCGGGACAGCCCCAAGAGACCCAGTACTTC
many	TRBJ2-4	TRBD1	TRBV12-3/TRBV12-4	CASSPDRAVQYF	TGTGCCAGCAGCCCCGACAGGGCCGTTCAGTACTTC
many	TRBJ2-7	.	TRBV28	CASSLPGTASYEQYF	TGTGCCAGCAGTTTGCCCGGGACGGCATCCTACGAGCAGTACTTC
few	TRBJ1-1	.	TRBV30	CAWSDTRFGITEAFF	TGTGCCTGGAGTGACACCCGCTTCGGGATCACTGAAGCTTTCTTT
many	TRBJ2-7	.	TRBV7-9	CASSLTASYEQYF	TGTGCCAGCAGCTTGACGGCTAGCTACGAGCAGTACTTC
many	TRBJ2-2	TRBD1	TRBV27	CASSPGQGTGELFF	TGTGCCAGCAGCCCCGGACAGGGAACCGGGGAGCTGTTTTTT
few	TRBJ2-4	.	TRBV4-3	CASSQDYIVGNIQYF	TGCGCCAGCAGCCAAGATTACATTGTTGGGAACATTCAGTACTTC
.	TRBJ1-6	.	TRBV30	CAWMSAPRSPLHF	TGTGCCTGGATGTCCGCCCCTCGATCACCCCTCCACTTT
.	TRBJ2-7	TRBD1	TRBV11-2	CASSLEDRGWGEQYF	TGTGCCAGCAGCTTGGAAGACAGGGGCTGGGGCGAGCAGTACTTC
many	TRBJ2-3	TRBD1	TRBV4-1	CASSQQQGDTQYF	TGCGCCAGCAGCCAACAACAGGGGGATACGCAGTATTTT
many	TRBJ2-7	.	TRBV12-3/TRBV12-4	CASSATRVHEQYF	TGTGCCAGCAGCGCCACTAGAGTCCACGAGCAGTACTTC
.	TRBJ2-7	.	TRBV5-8	CASRSTTAYEQYF	TGTGCCAGCAGGTCGACGACAGCCTACGAGCAGTACTTC
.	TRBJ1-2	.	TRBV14	CASSQVTGSNYGYTF	TGTGCCAGCAGCCAAGTAACGGGTTCTAACTATGGCTACACCTTC
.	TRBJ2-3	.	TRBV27	CASSPLLLIPQSTDTQYF	TGTGCCAGCAGTCCCCTATTACTTATTCCCCAGAGCACAGATACGCAGTATTTT
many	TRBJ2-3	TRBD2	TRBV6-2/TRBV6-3	CASSHLGDSGTTSDTQYF	TGTGCCAGCAGTCACCTAGGCGATTCCGGGACTACATCAGATACGCAGTATTTT
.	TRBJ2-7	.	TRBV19	CASAGAYAYEQYF	TGTGCCAGTGCAGGGGCGTACGCCTACGAGCAGTACTTC
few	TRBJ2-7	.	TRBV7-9	CASSEGEGLGGEQYF	TGTGCCAGCAGCGAGGGGGAAGGTTTGGGTGGGGAGCAGTACTTC